One and the same sample provided the 15 T cell receptor beta chains below, sequenced in a study of T cells in Graves' hyperthyroidism and ophthalmopathy. There were TCR beta CDR3 regions amplified from RNA transcripts. HTBI primers were employed in a first-round RT-PCR of the TCR CDR3. TCRdb re-derived calls from the multiplex PCR reads in MiXCR, one entry per CDR3 protein. The sample comprises nearly 750,000 distinct CDR3 sequences, under 45% of which are singletons, and roughly 30% rests with the top ten. The sample was blood. These receptors were taken from a woman aged 40 to 49 with Graves' hyperthyroidism.

Note on this clonotype: This sequence may be a read error, since a much larger clone differs from it by one base. This chain links TRBV7-9 with TRBJ1-4, with D unresolved. This CDR3 spans 15 amino acids. Germline values: CDR1 SEHNR, CDR2 FQNEAQ (reference sequence). CDR3 residues: CASSFKRGTNEKLLF. The CDR3 DNA sequence: TGTGCCAGCAGCTTCAAGAGAGGAACTAATGAAAAACTGCTTTTT.

The CDR3 DNA reads TGTGCCTGGAGTAAAGTCTACGAGCAGTACTTC. Encoded protein: CAWSKVYEQYF. This chain joins TRBV30 and TRBJ2-7; D is undetermined. There are 11 residues in the CDR3. Looked up from germline, CDR1 is GTSNPN and CDR2 is SVGIG (reference sequence). Between the trimmed V and J ends, which lost 2 bases and 3 bases, there was a span of 5 bases.

There are many counts of this clonotype. At one end, the junction sequence differs from germline, possibly due to a read error. The rearrangement links TRBV2 to TRBJ2-7; 8 bases agree with TRBD2. The CDR3 extends over 16 amino acids. Germline CDR1 and CDR2: SNHLY and FYNNEI. The CDR3 sequence: CASSFSGELLSYGQYF. DNA of the CDR3: TGTGCCAGCAGTTTTAGCGGGGAGTTGCTTTCCTACGGGCAGTACTTC.

This clonotype was picked up many times. This chain connects TRBV15 to TRBJ1-1; maybe TRBD1 (5 bases). The germline CDR1 and CDR2 sequences are LNHNV and YYDKDF (reference sequence). Between the trimmed V and J ends, which lost 3 bases and 2 bases, there was a span of 7 bases. The CDR3 totals 13 residues. In nucleotides, the CDR3 is TGTGCCACCAGCAGTAGGGGAAACACTGAAGCTTTCTTT. This gives the protein CATSSRGNTEAFF.

There are many counts of this clonotype. The chain is built from TRBV10-3 and TRBJ1-6; D possibly corresponds to TRBD1 (6 bases). The CDR3 runs to 14 residues. Trimming left V 3 bases short and J 9 bases short, with 12 bases between. Germline assignment: CDR1 ENHRY and CDR2 SYGVKD. The CDR3 nucleotides are TGTGCCATCAGTGACGAGACAGGATCTTCACCCCTCCACTTT. Its protein product is CAISDETGSSPLHF.

This clonotype was counted at least ten times. Here the CDR3 DNA reads TGTGCCACCAGTGATCCCAGGGCACCCGATGAAGCTTTCTTT. Its translation is CATSDPRAPDEAFF. The chain is built from TRBV24-1 and TRBJ1-1, with a tentative D call TRBD1 (5 bases). This CDR3 comprises 14 residues. Germline assignment: CDR1 KGHDR and CDR2 SFDVKD. Trimming took off 3 bases at V and 7 bases at J, with 14 bases between the two ends.

The table lists this clonotype with a count of one. The chain is built from TRBV7-2 and TRBJ1-2; D unresolved. Germline-derived CDR1 and CDR2 are SGHTA and FQGNSA. Trimming stripped 3 bases from V and 4 bases from J, with 15 bases between. The CDR3 runs to 15 residues. The CDR3 bases are TGTGCCAGCAGCTTGAAGGGCGATTACCTCTATGGCTACACCTTC. Protein product: CASSLKGDYLYGYTF.

In its sample, this clonotype was seen many times. This chain uses TRBV19 with TRBJ1-5; 8 nucleotides line up with TRBD1. CDR1 is LNHDA and CDR2 is SQIVND in the germline V gene (reference sequence). This CDR3 contains 14 residues. V lost 5 bases to trimming and J lost 6 bases; unmatched junction nucleotides: 6. The CDR3 DNA is TGTGCCAGTAGTTCGACAGGGGAGGGTCAGCCCCAGCATTTT. Encoded protein: CASSSTGEGQPQHF.

This clonotype came up many times. The rearrangement joins TRBV12-3 or TRBV12-4 to TRBJ1-2, with D maybe TRBD1 (5 bases). V lost 4 bases to trimming and J lost 9 bases, with 6 bases between them. The CDR3 is 10 residues long. This CDR3 is CASSSDSYTF. CDR3 coding DNA: TGTGCCAGCAGTTCGGACAGCTACACCTTC.

Ten or more counts support this clonotype. This chain links TRBV7-6 with TRBJ1-1, with TRBD1 as a possible D gene (5 bases). Germline V gives CDR1 SGHVS, CDR2 FNYEAQ. CDR3 length: 15 residues. V lost 5 bases and J lost 0, with 13 bases in between. CDR3 in DNA: TGTGCCAGCAGCGTCTCCTACAGGATGAACACTGAAGCTTTCTTT. Its protein is CASSVSYRMNTEAFF.

This chain joins TRBV7-9 and TRBJ2-6; 9 bases align to TRBD1. The germline V gene has CDR1 SEHNR and CDR2 FQNEAQ (reference sequence). This CDR3 region has 17 residues. The ends lost 4 bases at V and 1 base at J; junction bases unmatched: 5. CDR3 loop: CASSSGDRDSGANVLTF. For the CDR3, the DNA is TGTGCCAGCAGCTCGGGGGACAGGGATTCTGGGGCCAACGTCCTGACTTTC.

This clonotype was detected a few times. One junction end does not reproduce the germline sequence, and a read error may be involved. The chain uses TRBV7-9 and TRBJ2-7; 9 bases are shared with TRBD1. The CDR3 sequence is 13 residues long. The germline V gene encodes CDR1 SEHNR and CDR2 FQNEAQ (reference sequence). The chain's CDR3 is CASSQQGAGEQYF. The DNA for the CDR3 is TGCGCCAGCAGCCAACAGGGGGCGGGCGAGCAGTACTTC.

The J gene is TRBJ2-7, the V gene TRBV20-1, with TRBD2 as a possible D gene (5 bases). With 3 bases removed from V and 0 bases from J, the gap between germline ends came to 15 bases. Per the germline V gene, CDR1 is DFQATT and CDR2 is SNEGSKA (reference sequence). This CDR3 comprises 15 residues. CDR3 sequence reads: CSARGLGGLSYEQYF. CDR3 DNA: TGCAGTGCTAGGGGGTTGGGCGGGCTCTCCTACGAGCAGTACTTC.

This clonotype has ten or more counts. This chain links TRBV14 with TRBJ1-2; a weak D match, TRBD1 (5 bases). The V end lost 4 bases, the J end lost 2 bases, and 14 bases lay between the germline ends. Germline loops: CDR1 SGHDN, CDR2 FVKESK. The length of the CDR3 is 15 residues. This chain's CDR3 is CASSPIPGGNYGYTF. Written as DNA, the CDR3 is TGTGCCAGCAGCCCGATCCCGGGGGGGAACTATGGCTACACCTTC.

The chain recombines TRBV11-2 with TRBJ2-7; no clear D gene. The CDR3 loop spans 13 amino acids. Germline CDR1 SGHAT, CDR2 FQNNGV. Deletions cut 3 bases from V and 0 bases from J, with 6 bases between. CDR3 loop: CASSFQTSYEQYF. The CDR3 DNA follows: TGTGCCAGCAGCTTCCAGACCTCCTACGAGCAGTACTTC.